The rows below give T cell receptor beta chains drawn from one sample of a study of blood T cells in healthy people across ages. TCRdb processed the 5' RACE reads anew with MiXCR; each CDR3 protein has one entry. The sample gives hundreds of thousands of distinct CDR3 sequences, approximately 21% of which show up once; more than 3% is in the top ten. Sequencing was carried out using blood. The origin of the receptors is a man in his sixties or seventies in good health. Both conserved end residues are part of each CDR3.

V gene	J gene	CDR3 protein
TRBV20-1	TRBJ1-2	CSARGHSGNYGYTF
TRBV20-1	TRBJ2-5	CSARGHRDKQETQYF
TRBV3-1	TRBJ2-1	CASSQPSGTGGYEQFF
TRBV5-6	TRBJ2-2	CASSLGLAETGGELFF
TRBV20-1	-	CSARGISYNEQFF
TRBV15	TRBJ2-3	CATSRGLAGVTDTQYF
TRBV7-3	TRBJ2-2	CASSFTGTVNTGELFF
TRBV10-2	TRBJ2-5	CASSESSRGWETQYF
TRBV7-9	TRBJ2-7	CASSLSDEQYF
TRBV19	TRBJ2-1	CASTRSGSSYNEQFF
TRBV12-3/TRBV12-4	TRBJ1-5	CASSDQLNQPQHF
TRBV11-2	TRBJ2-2	CASSPSGTTTGELFF
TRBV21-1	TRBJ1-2	CASSKLRGAYGYTF
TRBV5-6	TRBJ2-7	CASSFLSGTPYEQYF
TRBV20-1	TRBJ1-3	CSAREETGAGNTIYF
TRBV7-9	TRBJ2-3	CASSRVSGGRDTQYF
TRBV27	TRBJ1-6	CASSVGAVNNSPLHF
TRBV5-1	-	CASRQGTGMGNEQFF
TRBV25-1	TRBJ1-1	CASSEPGVPNTEAFF
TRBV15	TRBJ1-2	CATSRDLTGGYGYTF
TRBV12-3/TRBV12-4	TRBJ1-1	CASSFGGRTTEAFF
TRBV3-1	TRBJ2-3	CASSPGTHRTDTQYF
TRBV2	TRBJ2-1	CASSNLAGDGEQFF
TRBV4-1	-	CASSLSTGSYEQYF
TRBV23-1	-	CASSQTKQFF
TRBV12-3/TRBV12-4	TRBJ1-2	CASSFPGEGYTF
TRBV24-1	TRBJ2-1	CATSRGGRAGYEQFF
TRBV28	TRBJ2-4	CASDRRDQNIQYF
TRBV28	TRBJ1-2	CASSSNYGYTF
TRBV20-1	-	CSASNYSYEQYF
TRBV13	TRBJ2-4	CASSPGGGRLGKNIQYF
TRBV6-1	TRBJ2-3	CASRPGWGGSDTQYF
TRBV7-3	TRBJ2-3	CASSSGATDTQYF
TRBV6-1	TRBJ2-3	CASRGIGTQYF
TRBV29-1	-	CSAPRVYEQYF
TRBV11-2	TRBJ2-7	CASSPIGNQVYEQYF
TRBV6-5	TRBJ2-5	CASSYRTSSTQETQYF
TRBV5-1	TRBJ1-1	CASSADPGGTEAFF
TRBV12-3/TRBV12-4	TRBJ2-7	CASKLGLAGGRSYEQYF
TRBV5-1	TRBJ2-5	CASSFFTAQETQYF
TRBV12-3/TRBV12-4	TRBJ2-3	CASRGTSGITDTQYF
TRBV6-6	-	CASSRGAHNEQFF
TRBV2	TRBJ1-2	CASSESRQAGSGYTF
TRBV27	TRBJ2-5	CASSYIGGETQYF
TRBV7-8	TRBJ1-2	CASSLLPRTVNGYTF
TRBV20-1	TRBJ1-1	CSAPGEGNTEAFF
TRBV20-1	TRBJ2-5	CSARDFRNQETQYF
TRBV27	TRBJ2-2	CASSFRLAGGTGELFF
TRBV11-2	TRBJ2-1	CASSLETSWGVYNEQFF
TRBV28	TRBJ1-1	CASSTQTGVNTEAFF
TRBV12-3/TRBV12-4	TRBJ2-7	CASSLNLAGGFLRQYF
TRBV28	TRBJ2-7	CASDLTDPYF
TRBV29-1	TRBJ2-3	CSASTTGGTDTQYF
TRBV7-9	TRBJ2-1	CASSLGQVSYNEQFF